The next 5 T cell receptor beta chains were all read from a single sample in a study of blood T cell repertoires in COVID-19. Clones were sequenced by immunoSEQ multiplex PCR, and TCRdb holds only the in-frame ones, with some missing. The data show tens of thousands of clones, with 80% to 90% seen just once and around 5.2% held by the top ten. Sequencing was carried out using peripheral blood. All receptors come from a woman at least 80 years old with active COVID-19.

The chain is built from TRBV6-2 or TRBV6-3 and TRBJ2-5; 10 nucleotides match TRBD2. The CDR3 runs to 16 residues. The junction had 7 bases not matched to a gene; V was cut back by 2 bases and J by 4 bases. CDR1 is MNHEY and CDR2 is SVGEGT in the germline V gene. CDR3 nucleotide sequence: TGTGCCAGCAGTTACACTAGCGGGAAGGGGGGAGAGACCCAGTACTTC. Translation gives CASSYTSGKGGETQYF.

The chain combines TRBV28 with TRBJ1-6; D might be TRBD1 (6 bases). V was pared by 7 bases and J by 11 bases, with 24 bases between. This CDR3 spans 16 amino acids. Germline loops: CDR1 MDHEN, CDR2 SYDVKM. The CDR3 DNA is TGTGCCAGCATTCGGGGTGGACAGACCCTAAGAGCACCCCTCCACTTT. This encodes CASIRGGQTLRAPLHF.

The genes are TRBV4-3 and TRBJ2-7; 7 bases map to TRBD1. The CDR3 consists of 14 residues. J gave up 1 base and V 4 bases, and 4 bases lay outside the gene matches. Germline CDR1 reads LGHNA; CDR2 reads YSLEER. The DNA for the CDR3 is TGCGCCAGCAGCCCCTCACAGGGGTCCTACGAGCAGTACTTC. Its translation: CASSPSQGSYEQYF.

The rearrangement links TRBV5-4 to TRBJ2-7; 11 nucleotides line up with TRBD2. CDR3 length: 16 amino acids. V shed 5 bases and J 3 bases; nucleotides not matched to a gene: 10. Germline V gene data show CDR1 as SGHNT and CDR2 as YYREEE (reference sequence). CDR3 sequence: CASSRRTSGLFYEQYF. The CDR3 DNA reads as TGTGCCAGCAGTCGTCGGACTAGCGGGTTGTTCTACGAGCAGTACTTC.

V is TRBV9 and J is TRBJ2-7, with D maybe TRBD1 (5 bases). The germline V gene has CDR1 SGDLS and CDR2 YYNGEE. The V and J ends lost 3 bases and 9 bases respectively, with 19 bases between them. This CDR3 comprises 14 residues. CDR3 amino acids: CASSARQWPDGQYF. The CDR3 nucleotides are TGTGCCAGCAGCGCCCGACAGTGGCCCGACGGGCAGTACTTC. Looking up the rest from reference TRBV9 and TRBJ2-7 gives the full variable domain: DSGVTQTPKHLITATGQRVTLRCSPRSGDLSVYWYQQSLDQGLQFLIQYYNGEERAKGNILERFSAQQFPDLHSELNLSSLELGDSALYFCASSARQWPDGQYFGPGTRLTVT.